This entry concerns a single T cell receptor (beta chain). The antigen is unknown. These data originate in a study of T cells after yellow fever vaccination. The overall study: Fractions of low cell number were prepared using SMART-Seq v4 Ultra Low Input. Study-level results: Secondary responses were weaker yet peaked faster, day 5 versus 15. Primary-vaccination clones mostly resurfaced post-booster (about 95% CD4, approximately 90% CD8).

Trimming left V 0 bases short and J 10 bases short, with 12 bases between. Germline-derived CDR1 and CDR2 are ENHRY and SYGVKD. This CDR3 contains 13 residues. The 5'RACE template-switching step produced TCR cDNA and added a universal primer site and UMIs. TCRdb used MiXCR to reprocess the 5' RACE reads, holding one entry per CDR3 protein. The sample contains hundreds of thousands of distinct CDR3 sequences, 8.7% of which appear only once. Sequenced here: PBMCs, sampled on the day of the first yellow fever vaccination. The receptor was derived from a man aged 18 to 30 who received the YFV17D yellow fever vaccine. The rearrangement joins TRBV10-3 to TRBJ1-2; TRBD1 is a possible D gene (5 bases). CDR3 in DNA: TGTGCCATCAGTGAGTCGGCAGGGACTGACTACACCTTC. Amino acids: CAISESAGTDYTF.